The 27 T cell receptor beta chains below were found in one sample sequenced in a study of T-cell reconstitution after alpha-beta-depleted transplantation in children. The TCRbeta library was prepared with unique molecular identifiers. TCRdb itself ran the PCR reads through MiXCR, one entry per CDR3 protein. This sample has 780,000 or so distinct CDR3 sequences, with roughly 15% found just once. Sequencing was performed on PBMCs, mostly from graft donor cells, taken 360 days after TCRalphabeta/CD19-depleted stem cell transplant. These receptors were obtained from a male patient younger than 18 who had a stem cell transplant for acute lymphoblastic leukemia, so the T cells may come from the graft donor.

This chain connects TRBV3-1 to TRBJ2-1; D may be TRBD1 or TRBD2 (5 bases each). The CDR3 has 14 amino acids. The germline V gene has CDR1 LGHDT and CDR2 YNNKEL (reference sequence). The V gene lost 5 bases and the J gene lost 4 bases, with 12 bases spanning the gap. The CDR3 loop is CASSSWDEYNEQFF. The CDR3 region has the DNA TGTGCCAGCAGCTCCTGGGACGAGTACAATGAGCAGTTCTTC.

CDR3 sequence: CSFPGGTDTQYF. The CDR3 region has the DNA TGCAGCTTCCCGGGCGGCACAGATACGCAGTATTTT. The genes are TRBV20-1 and TRBJ2-3, with D unresolved. The CDR3 loop spans 12 amino acids. Germline CDR1 and CDR2: DFQATT and SNEGSKA (reference sequence).

This clonotype occurred many times. V is TRBV12-3 or TRBV12-4 and J is TRBJ2-2; 7 positions match TRBD1. CDR3 length: 16 amino acids. V trimming: 7 bases; J trimming: 5 bases; junction bases outside the gene matches: 13. DNA of the CDR3: TGTGCCAGCACCGGGGAGAGGGGGCATTTGACCGGGGAGCTGTTTTTT. Translated: CASTGERGHLTGELFF.

The V call is TRBV21-1, the J call TRBJ2-1; the D call TRBD2 from the table was never checked on the DNA. TRBV21-1 is deemed a pseudogene. The CDR3 runs 19 residues. CDR3 DNA: TGTGCCAGCAGCAATTCAGGGCGGGAGGTTGAGGCAACTAGCTGTGAGCAGTTCTTC. It codes for CASSNSGREVEATSCEQFF.

This clonotype was counted only a few times. The gene calls are TRBV7-9 and TRBJ2-1; TRBD2 matches 7 bases. CDR3 length: 15 residues. CDR1 and CDR2 (germline): SEHNR, FQNEAQ (reference sequence). Trimming took 8 bases from V and 2 from J; bases not matched to a gene: 9. This chain's CDR3 is CASWTAGAPYNEQFF. CDR3 coding DNA: TGTGCCAGCTGGACGGCGGGAGCCCCCTACAATGAGCAGTTCTTC.

The table lists this clonotype with a few counts. The chain employs TRBV11-2 and TRBJ2-7; D may be TRBD1 or TRBD2 (5 bases each). Germline V gene lookup returns CDR1 SGHAT and CDR2 FQNNGV. Trimming removed 5 bases at V and 3 bases at J, with 14 bases between. The CDR3 is made up of 14 amino acids. DNA for the CDR3: TGTGCCAGCAGCCCACCGGGGCCGCTCTACGAGCAGTACTTC. Amino acid sequence: CASSPPGPLYEQYF.

Only a few counts were recorded for this clonotype. For the CDR3, the DNA is TGTGCCAGTAGTTACGGACAGGGATCCGTCTACGAGCAGTACTTC. Its protein is CASSYGQGSVYEQYF. The rearrangement uses TRBV19 and TRBJ2-7; 8 bases fit TRBD1. The germline V gene has CDR1 LNHDA and CDR2 SQIVND (reference sequence). V dropped 5 bases and J dropped 3; count of bases not matched to a gene: 9. The CDR3 covers 15 residues.

The V and J genes are TRBV5-1 and TRBJ2-3, with a tentative D call TRBD2 (5 bases). CDR1 is SGHRS, CDR2 YFSETQ, per germline. The germline V and J ends were trimmed by 0 bases and 6 bases, with 14 bases remaining between them. The CDR3 sequence is 15 residues long. This CDR3 reads CASSLVARSGDTQYF. The CDR3 DNA sequence: TGCGCCAGCAGCTTGGTCGCCAGGTCGGGGGATACGCAGTATTTT.

This clonotype occurred many times. The rearrangement uses TRBV20-1 and TRBJ2-3, with TRBD2 matching over 9 bases. V lost 5 bases to trimming and J lost 6 bases; unmatched junction nucleotides: 9. The CDR3 is 14 residues long. From germline, CDR1 is DFQATT and CDR2 SNEGSKA (reference sequence). This CDR3 reads CSAPTKGLADTQYF. CDR3 nucleotide sequence: TGCAGTGCTCCGACAAAAGGACTAGCGGATACGCAGTATTTT.

The genes are TRBV12-3 or TRBV12-4 and TRBJ2-1; 9 positions match TRBD2. CDR3 size: 14 residues. With V trimmed by 8 bases and J by 5 bases, 7 bases remained unmatched. CDR3 in amino acids: CASWPLAGNNEQFF. In DNA form, the CDR3 reads TGTGCCAGCTGGCCCCTAGCGGGAAACAATGAGCAGTTCTTC.

This clonotype was seen a handful of times. The chain employs TRBV20-1 and TRBJ2-7; D perhaps matches TRBD2 (6 bases). The CDR3 spans 14 residues. Germline V gene sequence: CDR1 DFQATT, CDR2 SNEGSKA (reference sequence). V dropped 7 bases and J dropped 5 bases, with 21 bases sitting between them. CDR3 amino acids: CSVQTGTGLNEQYF. The DNA of the CDR3 is TGCAGTGTTCAGACCGGGACTGGATTAAACGAGCAGTACTTC.

In this sample, this clonotype turned up a few times. Germline is not matched at one junction end, which may reflect a read error. The CDR3 DNA reads as TGTGCCAGCAGTTTATCAGGGAACCCCGGGGAGCTGTTTTTT. Its protein product is CASSLSGNPGELFF. The chain links TRBV27 to TRBJ2-2; D gene uncertain. The germline V gene has CDR1 MNHEY and CDR2 SMNVEV (reference sequence). This CDR3 comprises 14 residues.

This clonotype showed up just a few times. This chain joins TRBV9 and TRBJ2-2, with D unclear. The V end was cut by 4 bases, the J end by 6 bases, with 13 bases between. The germline V gene encodes CDR1 SGDLS and CDR2 YYNGEE. This CDR3 is built from 14 residues. CDR3 in amino acids: CASSLALGSGELFF. CDR3 coding DNA: TGTGCCAGCAGCCTCGCGTTGGGTTCCGGGGAGCTGTTTTTT. Filled out from reference TRBV9 and TRBJ2-2, the complete variable domain reads DSGVTQTPKHLITATGQRVTLRCSPRSGDLSVYWYQQSLDQGLQFLIQYYNGEERAKGNILERFSAQQFPDLHSELNLSSLELGDSALYFCASSLALGSGELFFGEGSRLTVL.

CDR3 nucleotides: TGTGCCAGCAGCTTGGCAGGGAACACATTCTACGAGCAGTACTTC. Translating it yields CASSLAGNTFYEQYF. This rearrangement joins TRBV11-2 to TRBJ2-7; D is possibly TRBD1 (5 bases). Per the germline V gene, CDR1 is SGHAT and CDR2 is FQNNGV. CDR3 size: 15 residues. V gave up 3 bases and J gave up 3 bases, with 15 bases separating them. The variable domain in full, completed from reference TRBV11-2 and TRBJ2-7, reads EAGVAQSPRYKIIEKRQSVAFWCNPISGHATLYWYQQILGQGPKLLIQFQNNGVVDDSQLPKDRFSAERLKGVDSTLKIQPAKLEDSAVYLCASSLAGNTFYEQYFGPGTRLTVT.

This clonotype was found a few times. The rearrangement joins TRBV25-1 to TRBJ2-1; D unclear. The germline V and J ends were trimmed by 0 bases and 6 bases, with 6 bases remaining between them. The CDR3 contains 13 residues. The germline gives CDR1 MGHDK, CDR2 SYGVNS. Here the CDR3 reads CASSEYMRNEQFF. The DNA of the CDR3 is TGTGCCAGCAGTGAATATATGCGCAATGAGCAGTTCTTC. Using reference TRBV25-1 and TRBJ2-1 for the parts outside the CDR3, the full variable domain is EADIYQTPRYLVIGTGKKITLECSQTMGHDKMYWYQQDPGMELHLIHYSYGVNSTEKGDLSSESTVSRIRTEHFPLTLESARPSHTSQYLCASSEYMRNEQFFGPGTRLTVL.

This clonotype was counted many times. A junction end diverges from the germline sequence, so it may reflect a read error. The rearrangement joins TRBV12-3 or TRBV12-4 to TRBJ2-7; the match to TRBD1 covers 8 bases. The CDR3 has 14 amino acids. This CDR3 reads CASSLGTGPYEQYF. The CDR3 region has the DNA TGTGCCAGCAGCTTAGGGACAGGACCCTACGAGCAGTACTTC.

This clonotype has only a few counts. The rearrangement joins TRBV12-3 or TRBV12-4 to TRBJ2-7, with TRBD2 matching over 7 bases. J gave up 7 bases and V 8 bases, and 17 bases lay outside the gene matches. The CDR3 runs 15 residues. Here the CDR3 reads CASSLAGAAFGEQYF. The CDR3 DNA reads TGTGCCAGCTCTCTGGCGGGAGCCGCTTTTGGGGAGCAGTACTTC.

The rearrangement joins TRBV7-9 to TRBJ2-6; no clear D. Germline CDR1 and CDR2: SEHNR and FQNEAQ (reference sequence). The CDR3 covers 16 residues. The V end was cut by 4 bases, the J end by 0 bases, with 10 bases between. The CDR3 DNA follows: TGTGCCAGCAGCTCATCGCAGTTCTCTGGGGCCAACGTCCTGACTTTC. Protein: CASSSSQFSGANVLTF. The full variable domain, rest sourced from reference TRBV7-9 and TRBJ2-6, is DTGVSQNPRHKITKRGQNVTFRCDPISEHNRLYWYRQTLGQGPEFLTYFQNEAQLEKSRLLSDRFSAERPKGSFSTLEIQRTEQGDSAMYLCASSSSQFSGANVLTFGAGSRLTVL.

This clonotype was recorded a few times. This rearrangement joins TRBV5-6 to TRBJ2-7, with unresolved D. V lost 4 bases to trimming and J lost 0 bases, with 14 bases between them. This CDR3 contains 15 residues. Germline V gene sequence: CDR1 SGHDT, CDR2 YYEEEE. The CDR3 is CASSPSDSGSYEQYF. DNA of the CDR3: TGTGCCAGCAGCCCGAGCGACTCCGGCTCCTACGAGCAGTACTTC.

The chain combines TRBV12-5 with TRBJ2-7; 11 bases line up with TRBD2. The CDR3 is 16 residues long. J was trimmed by 0 bases and V by 6 bases; bases with no gene match: 7. Germline loops: CDR1 LGHNT, CDR2 FRNRAP. The CDR3 spells CASGTGLAAYSYEQYF. The DNA for the CDR3 is TGTGCTAGTGGGACGGGACTAGCGGCATACTCCTACGAGCAGTACTTC.

This clonotype showed up just a few times. This chain links TRBV5-1 with TRBJ2-1, with 9 bases that match TRBD2. From germline, CDR1 is SGHRS and CDR2 YFSETQ. The CDR3 totals 18 residues. Trimming took 2 bases from V and 8 from J; bases not matched to a gene: 17. The CDR3 DNA sequence: TGCGCCAGCAGCTTCGCGGGAGGGCTCAAAGGACGGGATGATGAGCAGTTCTTC. It codes for CASSFAGGLKGRDDEQFF.

This clonotype has only a few counts. The chain employs TRBV18 and TRBJ2-1; perhaps TRBD2 as D (6 bases). The V and J ends lost 8 bases and 4 bases respectively, with 18 bases between them. The CDR3 length is 15 residues. Germline CDR1 is KGHSH and CDR2 is LQKENI. In DNA form, the CDR3 reads TGTGCCAGCCATAGCGGCACCGAATCATACAATGAGCAGTTCTTC. Amino acids: CASHSGTESYNEQFF.

This clonotype was counted many times. The rearrangement links TRBV5-1 to TRBJ2-3, with TRBD2 matching 11 bases. The V gene's germline CDR1 is SGHRS and CDR2 YFSETQ. The CDR3 has 20 amino acids. V lost 3 bases, J lost 0 bases, and 15 bases stayed unmatched. Here the CDR3 reads CASSSQIFPGTSGSTDTQYF. For the CDR3, the DNA is TGCGCCAGCAGCTCTCAGATTTTTCCCGGGACTAGCGGTAGCACAGATACGCAGTATTTT.

This clonotype was observed a few times. The chain uses TRBV3-1 and TRBJ2-5, with D possibly matching TRBD1 (5 bases). Germline V gene data show CDR1 as LGHDT and CDR2 as YNNKEL (reference sequence). V shed 6 bases and J shed 5 bases, with 22 bases lying between them. The CDR3 contains 16 residues. CDR3 residues: CASRYLAGPSRETQYF. The CDR3 DNA reads TGTGCCAGCAGATATCTGGCAGGGCCCTCTCGGGAGACCCAGTACTTC.

The chain has TRBV12-3 or TRBV12-4 and TRBJ2-2; 7 bases agree with TRBD1. This CDR3 contains 15 residues. Germline trimming cut 6 bases from V and 5 bases from J; bases unmatched to any gene: 9. The CDR3 here is CASSLQGPGTGELFF. In DNA, the CDR3 is TGTGCCAGCAGCCTACAGGGGCCTGGAACCGGGGAGCTGTTTTTT.

The J gene is TRBJ2-7, the V gene TRBV27; D is possibly TRBD2 (6 bases). The CDR3 sequence is 14 residues long. With 5 bases removed from V and 2 bases from J, the gap between germline ends came to 13 bases. The germline CDR1 and CDR2 sequences are MNHEY and SMNVEV (reference sequence). In DNA form, the CDR3 reads TGTGCCAGCAGTGCTAGCGTGCTCGCCTACGAGCAGTACTTC. It translates to CASSASVLAYEQYF.

This clonotype has only a few counts. This chain links TRBV12-3 or TRBV12-4 with TRBJ2-3; D gene uncertain. The ends were cut back, 8 bases at V and 3 bases at J, with 18 bases in the middle. CDR3 length equals 15 residues. The CDR3 DNA follows: TGTGCCAGCGTTGGTTTTAGAGCACGTACAGATACGCAGTATTTT. It specifies CASVGFRARTDTQYF.